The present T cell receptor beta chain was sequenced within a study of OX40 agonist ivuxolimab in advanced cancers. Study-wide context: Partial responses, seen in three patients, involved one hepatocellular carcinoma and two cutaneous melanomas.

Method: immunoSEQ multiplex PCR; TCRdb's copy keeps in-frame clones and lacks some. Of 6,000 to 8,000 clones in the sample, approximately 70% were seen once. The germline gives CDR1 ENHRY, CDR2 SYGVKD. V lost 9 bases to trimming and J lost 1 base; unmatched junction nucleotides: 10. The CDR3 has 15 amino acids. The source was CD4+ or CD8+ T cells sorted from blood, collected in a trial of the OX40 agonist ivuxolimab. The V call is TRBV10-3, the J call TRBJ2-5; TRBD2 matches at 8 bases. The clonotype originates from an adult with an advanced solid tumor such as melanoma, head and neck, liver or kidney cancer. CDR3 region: CAMRLARLGQETQYF. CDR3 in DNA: TGTGCCATGCGACTAGCGCGGCTGGGCCAAGAGACCCAGTACTTC.